Below, 27 T cell receptor beta chains from the same sample are listed, as sequenced in a study of glioma-infiltrating T cells after dendritic cell vaccination. Data came from immunoSEQ multiplex PCR; TCRdb stores just in-frame clones and leaves some out. The table records around 97,000 clones, roughly 76% of them present only once. The sample was blood, taken before dendritic cell vaccination. The receptors were sampled from a human donor with glioblastoma.

This rearrangement joins TRBV5-1 to TRBJ2-2, with a weak D call TRBD2 (6 bases). This CDR3 is 13 amino acids long. V was shortened by 8 bases and J by 7 bases, with 15 bases between the two germline ends. Germline V gene data show CDR1 as SGHRS and CDR2 as YFSETQ. The CDR3 region is CASQWRGLGELFF. The CDR3 DNA is TGCGCCAGTCAATGGCGGGGTCTCGGGGAGCTGTTTTTT.

The CDR3 loop reads CASSQERGARKETQYF. The CDR3 nucleotides read TGCGCCAGCAGCCAAGAGCGGGGGGCTAGGAAAGAGACCCAGTACTTC. V is TRBV4-1 and J is TRBJ2-5; 8 bases are shared with TRBD2. Germline V gene sequence: CDR1 MGHRA, CDR2 YSYEKL. The CDR3 is made up of 16 amino acids. The V gene end was trimmed by 0 bases and the J gene end by 3 bases; junction bases not matched to a gene: 6.

J is TRBJ2-1 and V is TRBV5-1, with 9 bases aligning to TRBD2. CDR1 is SGHRS and CDR2 is YFSETQ in the germline V gene. The CDR3 is 15 amino acids. Germline trimming cut 0 bases from V and 7 bases from J; bases unmatched to any gene: 5. The CDR3 coding sequence is TGCGCCAGCAGCTTGGCGAGCGGGGGGTTAAATGAGCAGTTCTTC. It yields the protein CASSLASGGLNEQFF.

V is TRBV11-3 and J is TRBJ2-3; D may be TRBD1 (5 bases). V was cut by 1 base and J by 6 bases, with 8 bases left in between. The CDR3 has 13 amino acids. Germline V lookup: CDR1 SGHNT, CDR2 YENEEA. In DNA, the CDR3 is TGTGCCAGCAGCTTAGCCCCAGGGGATACGCAGTATTTT. This sequence encodes CASSLAPGDTQYF.

The chain employs TRBV27 and TRBJ2-1; D remains ambiguous. Trimming cost V 2 bases and J 4 bases, with 9 bases left between them. The length of the CDR3 is 14 residues. CDR1 is MNHEY and CDR2 is SMNVEV in the germline V gene (reference sequence). The CDR3 bases are TGTGCCAGCAGTTTAAAACGGTTTTACAATGAGCAGTTCTTC. This gives the protein CASSLKRFYNEQFF.

V gene TRBV19 combines with J gene TRBJ2-1; 7 nucleotides match TRBD1. The CDR3 is made up of 15 amino acids. After removal of 1 base from V and 4 bases from J, the junction contained 4 bases not matched to a gene. Per germline, CDR1 LNHDA and CDR2 SQIVND (reference sequence). CDR3 loop: CASSIVGTVYNEQFF. DNA of the CDR3: TGTGCCAGTAGTATAGTTGGGACAGTATACAATGAGCAGTTCTTC.

The V gene is TRBV25-1, the J gene TRBJ2-3; D call uncertain. The CDR3 loop spans 14 amino acids. V dropped 3 bases and J dropped 3 bases, with 10 bases sitting between them. Germline V lookup: CDR1 MGHDK, CDR2 SYGVNS. CDR3: CASSDESYTDTQYF. CDR3 nucleotide sequence: TGTGCCAGCAGTGATGAAAGCTATACAGATACGCAGTATTTT.

The V gene is TRBV11-2, the J gene TRBJ2-2; D uncertain. This CDR3 contains 15 residues. The V and J ends lost 0 bases and 9 bases respectively, with 14 bases between them. Germline CDR1 SGHAT, CDR2 FQNNGV. The DNA for the CDR3 is TGTGCCAGCAGCTTAGATGATCCTGGAGTGAGGGAGCTGTTTTTT. The encoded protein is CASSLDDPGVRELFF.

The V call is TRBV25-1, the J call TRBJ1-2; TRBD1 agrees at 8 bases. Trimming took 4 bases from V and 7 from J; bases not matched to a gene: 8. Germline V gene data show CDR1 as MGHDK and CDR2 as SYGVNS. The CDR3 length is 14 residues. Here the CDR3 DNA reads TGTGCCAGCAGTGGCCTAACAGGGGGTAGTGGCTACACCTTC. Amino acids: CASSGLTGGSGYTF.

V is TRBV4-1 and J is TRBJ1-2, with 11 bases aligning to TRBD1. Trimming cost V 1 base and J 4 bases; bases outside gene matches: 5. CDR3 length equals 16 residues. The germline V gene encodes CDR1 MGHRA and CDR2 YSYEKL. The CDR3 spells CASSQGTGGEFYGYTF. The CDR3 nucleotides read TGCGCCAGCAGCCAAGGGACAGGGGGCGAGTTCTATGGCTACACCTTC.

The gene calls are TRBV25-1 and TRBJ1-2; no definite D call. Trimming stripped 8 bases from V and 4 bases from J, with 11 bases between. Germline assignment: CDR1 MGHDK and CDR2 SYGVNS. This CDR3 has 12 amino acids. CDR3 amino acids: CASSTLGYGYTF. CDR3 in DNA: TGTGCCAGCTCCACGCTCGGCTATGGCTACACCTTC.

The chain couples TRBV7-8 to TRBJ2-7; perhaps TRBD1 as D (5 bases). CDR1 and CDR2 (germline): SGHVS, FQNEAQ. This CDR3 is 17 amino acids long. V lost 1 base and J 0 bases, leaving 16 bases between the germline ends. CDR3 nucleotide sequence: TGTGCCAGCAGCTTAGATACCACAGGAAAAAGCTCCTACGAGCAGTACTTC. Residues: CASSLDTTGKSSYEQYF.

V gene TRBV9 combines with J gene TRBJ2-2; D uncertain. Per germline, CDR1 SGDLS and CDR2 YYNGEE. The CDR3 is 15 residues long. Trimming stripped 0 bases from V and 0 bases from J, with 6 bases between. The CDR3 bases are TGTGCCAGCAGCGTAGGGGCCTCGAACACCGGGGAGCTGTTTTTT. Its protein is CASSVGASNTGELFF. The full variable domain, completed using reference TRBV9 and TRBJ2-2, is DSGVTQTPKHLITATGQRVTLRCSPRSGDLSVYWYQQSLDQGLQFLIQYYNGEERAKGNILERFSAQQFPDLHSELNLSSLELGDSALYFCASSVGASNTGELFFGEGSRLTVL.

This chain connects TRBV4-2 to TRBJ1-1; the D gene is possibly TRBD1 (5 bases). The CDR3 has 14 amino acids. Trimming removed 4 bases from V and 1 base from J, with 10 bases in between. CDR1 and CDR2 from the germline V gene are LGHNA and YNFKEQ. CDR3 sequence: CASSLDSENTEAFF. The CDR3 nucleotides read TGTGCCAGCAGCCTTGACAGCGAGAACACTGAAGCTTTCTTT.

The V and J genes are TRBV10-3 and TRBJ2-1; perhaps TRBD2 as D (6 bases). Trimming left V 3 bases short and J 5 bases short, with 17 bases between. The CDR3 is 16 amino acids. Germline CDR1 ENHRY, CDR2 SYGVKD. The CDR3 loop reads CAISDLSGTYNNEQFF. CDR3 DNA: TGTGCCATCAGTGACCTATCCGGGACTTACAACAATGAGCAGTTCTTC.

The chain combines TRBV7-2 with TRBJ2-1, with TRBD2 matching 11 bases. V dropped 1 base and J dropped 14; count of bases not matched to a gene: 13. CDR3 size: 16 residues. Germline V gives CDR1 SGHTA, CDR2 FQGNSA. The CDR3: CASSLVLAGGLAREFF. The CDR3 region has the DNA TGTGCCAGCAGCTTAGTTTTAGCGGGGGGGCTGGCGAGGGAGTTCTTC.

The chain employs TRBV7-2 and TRBJ1-5; D call uncertain. The germline V gene encodes CDR1 SGHTA and CDR2 FQGNSA. The CDR3 runs to 13 residues. Trimming stripped 5 bases from V and 0 bases from J, with 5 bases between. The DNA of the CDR3 is TGTGCCAGCAGCCAGTATAGCAATCAGCCCCAGCATTTT. Translating gives CASSQYSNQPQHF.

The genes are TRBV11-2 and TRBJ1-2; weak D call: TRBD1 (5 bases). With 1 base removed from V and 8 bases from J, the gap between germline ends came to 11 bases. The length of the CDR3 is 13 residues. Germline loops: CDR1 SGHAT, CDR2 FQNNGV. The CDR3 DNA is TGTGCCAGCAGCTTAGGGGGGGACCGGGGCTACACCTTC. Its translation: CASSLGGDRGYTF.

The chain joins TRBV19 to TRBJ2-7; tentatively, D is TRBD1 (7 bases). The CDR3 is made up of 15 amino acids. V was shortened by 6 bases and J by 0 bases, with 15 bases between the two germline ends. Looked up from germline, CDR1 is LNHDA and CDR2 is SQIVND (reference sequence). CDR3 residues: CASSIAGQSSYEQYF. CDR3 sequence (DNA): TGTGCCAGTAGCATCGCGGGACAGAGCTCCTACGAGCAGTACTTC.

The chain combines TRBV7-3 with TRBJ1-1, with D uncertain. The V gene lost 2 bases and the J gene lost 4 bases, with 11 bases spanning the gap. CDR1 is SGHTA, CDR2 FQGTGA, per germline. The CDR3 consists of 14 residues. CDR3 nucleotides: TGTGCCAGCAGCTTATCCACAGCGGGCACTGAAGCTTTCTTT. It is translated as CASSLSTAGTEAFF.

The V gene is TRBV10-2, the J gene TRBJ2-3; possibly TRBD2 for D (5 bases). This CDR3 is 15 amino acids long. V dropped 4 bases and J dropped 0 bases, with 11 bases sitting between them. The germline V gene has CDR1 WSHSY and CDR2 SAAADI. CDR3 nucleotides: TGCGCCAGCAGTGGTAGACTACACAGCACAGATACGCAGTATTTT. Residues: CASSGRLHSTDTQYF.

This chain uses TRBV10-3 with TRBJ1-5; D uncertain. The V end lost 3 bases, the J end lost 2 bases, and 11 bases lay between the germline ends. The CDR3 is 15 residues long. The germline gives CDR1 ENHRY, CDR2 SYGVKD. CDR3 nucleotide sequence: TGTGCCATCAGTGATCCTCCGTCGGGCAATCAGCCCCAGCATTTT. This translates into CAISDPPSGNQPQHF.

The chain recombines TRBV6-5 with TRBJ2-7, with 13 bases that match TRBD2. The CDR3 consists of 15 residues. CDR1 and CDR2 (germline): MNHEY, SVGAGI. V trimming: 6 bases; J trimming: 4 bases; junction bases outside the gene matches: 6. Here the CDR3 DNA reads TGTGCCAGCAGCCGGGGACTAGCGGGGATTTACGAGCAGTACTTC. Encoded protein: CASSRGLAGIYEQYF.

This chain joins TRBV29-1 and TRBJ1-2; TRBD1 is a possible D gene (5 bases). Trimming left V 6 bases short and J 0 bases short, with 29 bases between. Germline V lookup: CDR1 SQVTM, CDR2 ANQGSEA. CDR3 length: 19 residues. The CDR3 DNA follows: TGCAGCGTCTTGGGGCCCTCTAATACAGCTGGGCCAGCTAACTATGGCTACACCTTC. It translates to CSVLGPSNTAGPANYGYTF.

The chain has TRBV10-3 and TRBJ2-4; D unclear. From germline, CDR1 is ENHRY and CDR2 SYGVKD. The CDR3 totals 15 residues. V was cut by 2 bases and J by 3 bases, with 11 bases left in between. The CDR3 here is CAISEGQTYKNIQYF. The CDR3, as DNA: TGTGCCATCAGTGAGGGGCAGACCTACAAAAACATTCAGTACTTC.

The V gene is TRBV29-1, the J gene TRBJ2-5; TRBD1 might be the D (6 bases). Between the trimmed V and J ends, which lost 4 bases and 0 bases, there was a span of 15 bases. The CDR3 extends over 15 amino acids. From germline, CDR1 is SQVTM and CDR2 ANQGSEA. The chain's CDR3 is CSVGGLVAYQETQYF. The DNA of the CDR3 is TGCAGCGTTGGGGGGCTAGTTGCGTACCAAGAGACCCAGTACTTC. The entire variable domain, with the rest obtained from reference TRBV29-1 and TRBJ2-5, is as follows: SAVISQKPSRDICQRGTSLTIQCQVDSQVTMMFWYRQQPGQSLTLIATANQGSEATYESGFVIDKFPISRPNLTFSTLTVSNMSPEDSSIYLCSVGGLVAYQETQYFGPGTRLLVL.

This clone has just a few counts. The gene calls are TRBV19 and TRBJ1-2; 11 nucleotides match TRBD1. V shed 5 bases, J shed 3 bases, and the junction held 5 bases outside the gene matches. The CDR3 spans 15 residues. The germline V gene has CDR1 LNHDA and CDR2 SQIVND (reference sequence). The CDR3 here is CASSQGQGVDYGYTF. CDR3 sequence (DNA): TGTGCCAGTAGTCAGGGACAGGGGGTTGACTATGGCTACACCTTC.